The clone carrying this T cell receptor (beta chain) was seen repeatedly, ten times or more. TCRdb re-analysed the RT-PCR reads in MiXCR, keeping a single row per CDR3 protein. The sample includes about 680,000 distinct CDR3 sequences, over 12% of them seen just once. In germline, CDR1 is SGHAT, CDR2 FQNNGV. V lost 7 bases and J lost 3, with 10 bases in between. This CDR3 region has 12 residues. The specimen sequenced was memory CD4+ T cells from blood. The chain couples TRBV11-2 to TRBJ2-7; D is ambiguous. The sequence was collected from a female donor in good health, serving as a healthy control. This CDR3 is CASTPLHYEQYF. CDR3 DNA: TGTGCCAGCACACCTCTCCACTACGAGCAGTACTTC.